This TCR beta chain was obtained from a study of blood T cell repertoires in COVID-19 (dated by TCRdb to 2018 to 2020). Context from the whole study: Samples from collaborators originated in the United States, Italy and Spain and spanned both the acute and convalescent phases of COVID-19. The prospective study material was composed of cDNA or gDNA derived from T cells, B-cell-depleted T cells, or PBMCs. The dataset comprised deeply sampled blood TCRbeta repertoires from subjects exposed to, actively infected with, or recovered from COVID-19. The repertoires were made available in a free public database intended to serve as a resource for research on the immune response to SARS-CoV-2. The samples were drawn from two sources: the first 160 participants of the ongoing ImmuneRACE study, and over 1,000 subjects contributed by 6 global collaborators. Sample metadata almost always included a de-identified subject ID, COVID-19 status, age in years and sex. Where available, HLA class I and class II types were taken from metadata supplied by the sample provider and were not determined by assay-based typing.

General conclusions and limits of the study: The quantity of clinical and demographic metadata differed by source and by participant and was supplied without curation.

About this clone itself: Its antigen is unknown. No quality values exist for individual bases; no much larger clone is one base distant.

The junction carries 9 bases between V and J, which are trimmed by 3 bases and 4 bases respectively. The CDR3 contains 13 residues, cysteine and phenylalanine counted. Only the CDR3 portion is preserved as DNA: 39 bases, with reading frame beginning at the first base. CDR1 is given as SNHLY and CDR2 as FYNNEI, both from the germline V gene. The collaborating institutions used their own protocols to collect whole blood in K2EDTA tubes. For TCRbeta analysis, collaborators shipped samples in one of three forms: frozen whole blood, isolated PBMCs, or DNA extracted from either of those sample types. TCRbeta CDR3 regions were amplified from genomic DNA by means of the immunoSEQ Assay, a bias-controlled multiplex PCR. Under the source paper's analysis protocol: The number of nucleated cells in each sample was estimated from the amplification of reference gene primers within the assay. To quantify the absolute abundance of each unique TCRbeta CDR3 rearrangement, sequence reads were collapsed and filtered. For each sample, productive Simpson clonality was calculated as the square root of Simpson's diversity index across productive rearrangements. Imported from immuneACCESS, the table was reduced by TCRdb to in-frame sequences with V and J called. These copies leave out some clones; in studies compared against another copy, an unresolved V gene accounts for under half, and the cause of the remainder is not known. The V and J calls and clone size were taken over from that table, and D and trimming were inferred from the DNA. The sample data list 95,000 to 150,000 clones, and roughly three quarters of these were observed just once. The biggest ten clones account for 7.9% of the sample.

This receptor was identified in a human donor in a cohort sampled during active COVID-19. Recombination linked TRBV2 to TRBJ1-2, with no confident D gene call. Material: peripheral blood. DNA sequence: TGTGCCAGCAGTGACAGAACCCCCTATGGCTACACCTTC. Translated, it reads CASSDRTPYGYTF.